These 23 T cell receptor beta chains came from one sample sequenced in a study of CD4 T cells in relation to SARS-CoV-2 and coronaviruses. Assay: immunoSEQ multiplex PCR; the TCRdb copy retains only in-frame clones and omits some. The sample has roughly 18,000 clones; 79% are singletons. Which antigens these TCRs recognize remains unknown. Before the COVID-19 pandemic, during about 2010-2018, CD4+ T cells were taken from unexposed donors. The cells were cultured for roughly 11 days before CD4+ T cells were isolated. Sequenced material: CD4+ T cells from PBMCs, cultured in vitro. These receptors were obtained from a human donor in good health.

This rearrangement joins TRBV2 to TRBJ2-7, with TRBD1 matching 7 bases. V lost 7 bases to trimming and J lost 6 bases; unmatched junction nucleotides: 9. CDR1 is SNHLY and CDR2 is FYNNEI in the germline V gene. CDR3 length: 13 amino acids. The CDR3, as DNA: TGTGCCAGCAAATCCGAGGGGGCCTCCGAGCAGTACTTC. This sequence encodes CASKSEGASEQYF.

The J gene is TRBJ2-4, the V gene TRBV12-3 or TRBV12-4, with 9 positions matching TRBD2. The CDR3 consists of 12 residues. V gave up 4 bases and J gave up 12 bases; unmatched junction bases: 4. The CDR3 DNA reads as TGTGCCAGCAGTTCGGGACTAGCAAATCAGTACTTC. Translating gives CASSSGLANQYF.

V is TRBV18 and J is TRBJ1-2; no clear D. Per the germline V gene, CDR1 is KGHSH and CDR2 is LQKENI. Trimming cost V 2 bases and J 0 bases, with 7 bases left between them. This CDR3 spans 14 amino acids. The DNA of the CDR3 is TGTGCCAGCTCACCAAGTGGCACTAACTATGGCTACACCTTC. It is translated as CASSPSGTNYGYTF.

The chain couples TRBV6-4 to TRBJ2-3; D is unclear. The CDR3 has 12 residues. V was cut by 6 bases and J by 1 base, with 5 bases left in between. From germline, CDR1 is MRHNA and CDR2 SNTAGT. CDR3 nucleotides: TGTGCCAGCAGCATAGGCACAGATACGCAGTATTTT. Translated: CASSIGTDTQYF.

This clone appeared once. V gene TRBV7-9 combines with J gene TRBJ2-5, with D tentatively TRBD1 (6 bases). Trimming removed 5 bases from V and 2 bases from J, with 12 bases in between. The germline gives CDR1 SEHNR, CDR2 FQNEAQ (reference sequence). This CDR3 has 14 amino acids. CDR3 amino acids: CASSTQTGQETQYF. The CDR3 DNA is TGTGCCAGCAGCACCCAGACAGGTCAAGAGACCCAGTACTTC.

For this clone: The same CDR3 is also encoded by other DNA sequences in this sample. The gene calls are TRBV4-1 and TRBJ2-7; 12 nucleotides line up with TRBD2. The ends lost 3 bases at V and 3 bases at J; junction bases unmatched: 12. Germline V gives CDR1 MGHRA, CDR2 YSYEKL. The CDR3 totals 18 residues. The CDR3 bases are TGCGCCAGCAGCCAGAGGGGTGGACTAGCGGGGAGCTACTACGAGCAGTACTTC. This codes for CASSQRGGLAGSYYEQYF.

The gene calls are TRBV7-2 and TRBJ1-2; no definite D call. From germline, CDR1 is SGHTA and CDR2 FQGNSA. The V gene lost 7 bases and the J gene lost 0 bases, with 15 bases spanning the gap. This CDR3 region has 15 residues. CDR3 DNA sequence: TGTGCCAGCACCGTTAAAGCCGGGACTAACTATGGCTACACCTTC. Its protein is CASTVKAGTNYGYTF.

There are a few counts of this clone. In DNA, the CDR3 is TGTGCCAGCAGCGGGACAGACTCTAACTATGGCTACACCTTC. Protein sequence: CASSGTDSNYGYTF. This chain joins TRBV7-3 and TRBJ1-2; 7 positions match TRBD1. The CDR3 is 14 amino acids. Per germline, CDR1 SGHTA and CDR2 FQGTGA. V gave up 5 bases and J gave up 0 bases; unmatched junction bases: 3.

The genes are TRBV4-2 and TRBJ1-2; D remains ambiguous. Germline V gene sequence: CDR1 LGHNA, CDR2 YNFKEQ. The V and J ends lost 1 base and 3 bases respectively, with 9 bases between them. The CDR3 loop spans 14 amino acids. CDR3 DNA sequence: TGTGCCAGCAGCCAAGGGGGTTTCGACTATGGCTACACCTTC. It yields the protein CASSQGGFDYGYTF.

The V and J genes are TRBV6-5 and TRBJ1-3; no firm D call. CDR1 is MNHEY, CDR2 SVGAGI, per germline. Trimming shortened V by 8 bases and J by 2 bases, and 16 bases separated the two germline ends. There are 15 residues in the CDR3. The CDR3 loop is CASVLNGVAGNTIYF. The CDR3 DNA is TGTGCCAGCGTCCTCAACGGGGTTGCTGGAAACACCATATATTTT.

The chain carries TRBV6-1 and TRBJ1-1; a weak D match, TRBD1 (5 bases). V gave up 1 base and J gave up 7 bases, with 7 bases separating them. Germline loops: CDR1 MNHNS, CDR2 SASEGT. The CDR3 loop spans 12 amino acids. The CDR3 protein is CASSEVGDEAFF. DNA for the CDR3: TGTGCCAGCAGTGAAGTGGGGGATGAAGCTTTCTTT.

There are a few counts of this clone. J is TRBJ2-3 and V is TRBV6-2 or TRBV6-3, with TRBD2 matching 7 bases. V was pared by 0 bases and J by 6 bases, with 6 bases of the junction left unmatched. CDR1 is MNHEY, CDR2 SVGEGT, per germline. The CDR3 has 15 residues. The CDR3 bases are TGTGCCAGCAGTTACTCGGGGCCCGGGGGGGATACGCAGTATTTT. It encodes CASSYSGPGGDTQYF.

This clone occurred once. The V call is TRBV19, the J call TRBJ2-1; the match to TRBD2 covers 9 bases. The V segment lost 1 base and the J segment 10 bases; nucleotides outside the gene matches: 11. This CDR3 spans 16 amino acids. Germline V gene data show CDR1 as LNHDA and CDR2 as SQIVND (reference sequence). This CDR3 reads CASSIGAGGSLGEQFF. For the CDR3, the DNA is TGTGCCAGTAGTATAGGGGCGGGGGGGTCCCTGGGAGAGCAGTTCTTC.

V is TRBV19 and J is TRBJ2-3, with TRBD1 matching over 7 bases. Germline CDR1 reads LNHDA; CDR2 reads SQIVND (reference sequence). Losses at the gene ends were 9 bases for V and 5 bases for J; bases not matched to a gene: 8. The CDR3 loop spans 13 amino acids. CDR3 protein: CASDTGVGDTQYF. DNA of the CDR3: TGTGCCAGCGATACAGGGGTCGGAGATACGCAGTATTTT.

The chain combines TRBV29-1 with TRBJ1-1; tentative D call: TRBD1 (6 bases). Per germline, CDR1 SQVTM and CDR2 ANQGSEA. The CDR3 runs 14 residues. Between the trimmed V and J ends, which lost 3 bases and 5 bases, there was a span of 16 bases. The CDR3 here is CSVELRGSRTEAFF. CDR3 DNA: TGCAGCGTTGAGCTCAGGGGTAGTCGGACTGAAGCTTTCTTT.

The V gene is TRBV7-9, the J gene TRBJ2-7; possible D gene TRBD1, 5 bases. The CDR3 has 14 residues. Germline values: CDR1 SEHNR, CDR2 FQNEAQ (reference sequence). V was shortened by 0 bases and J by 6 bases, with 12 bases between the two germline ends. CDR3 residues: CASSLAGQAGEQYF. For the CDR3, the DNA is TGTGCCAGCAGCTTAGCGGGGCAGGCCGGCGAGCAGTACTTC.

This clone appeared once. The V gene is TRBV9, the J gene TRBJ2-7; no clear D. Germline lookup yields CDR1 SGDLS and CDR2 YYNGEE. V was clipped by 6 bases and J by 5 bases, with 6 bases between them. The CDR3 is 10 amino acids. CDR3 sequence reads: CASIPDEQYF. CDR3 sequence (DNA): TGTGCCAGCATCCCGGACGAGCAGTACTTC.

The chain couples TRBV27 to TRBJ1-5; D is ambiguous. The germline V and J ends were trimmed by 3 bases and 5 bases, with 11 bases remaining between them. CDR1 and CDR2 (germline): MNHEY, SMNVEV (reference sequence). This CDR3 has 14 amino acids. This chain's CDR3 is CASSLRQEDQPQHF. CDR3 nucleotide sequence: TGTGCCAGCAGTTTGCGGCAGGAAGATCAGCCCCAGCATTTT.

The J gene is TRBJ1-1, the V gene TRBV7-9, with D possibly being TRBD1 (5 bases). The CDR3 runs 14 residues. Germline-derived CDR1 and CDR2 are SEHNR and FQNEAQ (reference sequence). V lost 1 base, J lost 4 bases, and 10 bases lay in between. For the CDR3, the DNA is TGTGCCAGCAGCTTAGATGGGGGGATCACTGAAGCTTTCTTT. Its translation is CASSLDGGITEAFF.

The chain carries TRBV6-2 or TRBV6-3 and TRBJ2-7, with a possible D match to TRBD1 (5 bases). CDR1 is MNHEY, CDR2 SVGEGT, per germline. CDR3 length: 12 residues. The V and J ends lost 4 bases and 3 bases respectively, with 7 bases between them. The CDR3: CASSLRGYEQYF. The CDR3 coding sequence is TGTGCCAGCAGTTTAAGGGGCTACGAGCAGTACTTC.

In DNA form, the CDR3 reads TGTGCCAGCAGCCAAGGATCCGGGTTATGGACTGAAGCTTTCTTT. Protein product: CASSQGSGLWTEAFF. The gene calls are TRBV14 and TRBJ1-1; D not resolved. Trimming shortened V by 1 base and J by 5 bases, and 14 bases separated the two germline ends. Germline V gives CDR1 SGHDN, CDR2 FVKESK. The CDR3 length is 15 residues.

This clone has only a few counts. The chain links TRBV11-2 to TRBJ2-3; D call uncertain. The CDR3 length is 12 residues. The germline V and J ends were trimmed by 1 base and 7 bases, with 6 bases remaining between them. The germline V gene has CDR1 SGHAT and CDR2 FQNNGV. The CDR3 reads CASSLVGNTQYF. CDR3 coding DNA: TGTGCCAGCAGCTTAGTAGGGAATACGCAGTATTTT.

This chain joins TRBV18 and TRBJ2-6; D could derive from TRBD1 or TRBD2 (5 bases each). The germline CDR1 and CDR2 sequences are KGHSH and LQKENI. V was pared by 3 bases and J by 0 bases, with 21 bases between. The CDR3 sequence is 20 residues long. The CDR3 DNA follows: TGTGCCAGCTCACCCTACGATTCCGGGACGAGCCTCTCTGGGGCCAACGTCCTGACTTTC. Protein product: CASSPYDSGTSLSGANVLTF.